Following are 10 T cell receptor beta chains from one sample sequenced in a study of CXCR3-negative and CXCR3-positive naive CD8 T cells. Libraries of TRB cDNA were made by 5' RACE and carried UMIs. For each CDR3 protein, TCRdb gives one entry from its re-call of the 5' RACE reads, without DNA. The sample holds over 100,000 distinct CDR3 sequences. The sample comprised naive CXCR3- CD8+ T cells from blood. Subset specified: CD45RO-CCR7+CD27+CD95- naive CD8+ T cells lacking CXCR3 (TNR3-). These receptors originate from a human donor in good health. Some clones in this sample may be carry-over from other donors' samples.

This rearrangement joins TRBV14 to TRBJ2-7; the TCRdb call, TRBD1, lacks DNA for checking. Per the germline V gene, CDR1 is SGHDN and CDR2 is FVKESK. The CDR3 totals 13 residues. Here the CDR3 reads CASSQVTGSEQYF.

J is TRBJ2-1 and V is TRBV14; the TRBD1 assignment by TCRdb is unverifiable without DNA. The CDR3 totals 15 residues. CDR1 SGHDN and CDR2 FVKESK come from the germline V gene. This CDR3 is CASSQDGGSYNEQFF.

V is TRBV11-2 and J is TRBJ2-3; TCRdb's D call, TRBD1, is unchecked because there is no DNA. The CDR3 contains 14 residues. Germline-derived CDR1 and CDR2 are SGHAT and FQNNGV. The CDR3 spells CASSLGTGTDTQYF.

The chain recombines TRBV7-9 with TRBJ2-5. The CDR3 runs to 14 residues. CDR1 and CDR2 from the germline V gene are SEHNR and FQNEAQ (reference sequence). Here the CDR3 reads CASSSNRHQETQYF.

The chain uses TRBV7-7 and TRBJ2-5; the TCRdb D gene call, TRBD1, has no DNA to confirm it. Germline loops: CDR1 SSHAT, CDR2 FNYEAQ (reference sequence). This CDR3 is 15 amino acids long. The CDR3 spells CASSQADRVYETQYF.

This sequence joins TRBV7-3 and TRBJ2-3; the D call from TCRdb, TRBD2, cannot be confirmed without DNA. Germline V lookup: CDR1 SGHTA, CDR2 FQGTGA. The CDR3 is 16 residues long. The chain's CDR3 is CASSLPASGATDTQYF.

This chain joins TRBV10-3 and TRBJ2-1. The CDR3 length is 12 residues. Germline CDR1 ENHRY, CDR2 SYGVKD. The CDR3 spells CAISMAEREQFF.

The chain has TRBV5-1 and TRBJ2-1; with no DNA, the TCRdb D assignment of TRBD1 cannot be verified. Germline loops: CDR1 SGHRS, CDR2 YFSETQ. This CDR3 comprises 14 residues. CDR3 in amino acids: CASSSLDRGNEQFF.

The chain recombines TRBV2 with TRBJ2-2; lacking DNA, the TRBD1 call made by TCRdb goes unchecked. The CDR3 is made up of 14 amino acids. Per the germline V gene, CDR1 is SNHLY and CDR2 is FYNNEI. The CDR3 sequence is CASPMTGGTGELFF.

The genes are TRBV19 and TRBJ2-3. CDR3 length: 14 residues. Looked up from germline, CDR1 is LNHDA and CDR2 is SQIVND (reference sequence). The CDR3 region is CASSILAKADTQYF.